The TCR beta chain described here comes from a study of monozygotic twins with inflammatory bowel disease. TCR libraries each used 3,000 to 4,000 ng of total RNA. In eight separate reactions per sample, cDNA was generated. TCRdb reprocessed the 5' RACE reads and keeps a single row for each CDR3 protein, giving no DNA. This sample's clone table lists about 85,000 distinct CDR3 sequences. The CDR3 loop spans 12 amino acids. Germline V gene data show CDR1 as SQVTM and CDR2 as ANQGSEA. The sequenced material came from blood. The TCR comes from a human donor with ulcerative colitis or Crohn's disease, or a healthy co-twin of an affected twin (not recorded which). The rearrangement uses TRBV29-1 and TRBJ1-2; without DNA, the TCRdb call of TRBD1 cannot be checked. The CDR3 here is CSVEGGGGGYTF.